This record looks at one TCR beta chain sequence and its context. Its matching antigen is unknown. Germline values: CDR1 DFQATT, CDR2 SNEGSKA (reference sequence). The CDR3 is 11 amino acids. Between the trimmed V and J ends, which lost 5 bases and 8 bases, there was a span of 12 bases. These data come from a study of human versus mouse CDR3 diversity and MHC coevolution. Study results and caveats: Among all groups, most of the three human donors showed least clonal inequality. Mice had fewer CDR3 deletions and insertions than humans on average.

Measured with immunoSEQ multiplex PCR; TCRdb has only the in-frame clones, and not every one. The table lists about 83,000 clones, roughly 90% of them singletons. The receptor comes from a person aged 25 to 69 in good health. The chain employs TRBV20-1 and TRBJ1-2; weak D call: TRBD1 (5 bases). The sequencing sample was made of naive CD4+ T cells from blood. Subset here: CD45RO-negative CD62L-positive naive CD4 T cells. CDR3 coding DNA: TGCAGTGCTTGGGGCGGGGAGGGCTACACCTTC. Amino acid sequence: CSAWGGEGYTF.